The rows below give T cell receptor beta chains drawn from one sample of a study of OX40 agonist ivuxolimab in advanced cancers. The protocol was immunoSEQ multiplex PCR, while the TCRdb copy is restricted to in-frame clones and leaves out a portion. The sample shows 84,000 or so clones, around nine tenths of them seen only once. Sequences were derived from CD4+ or CD8+ T cells sorted from blood, sampled in a trial of the OX40 agonist ivuxolimab. The receptors were sampled from an adult with an advanced solid tumor such as melanoma, head and neck, liver or kidney cancer. The conserved cysteine and the conserved F or W are not part of the CDR3 here. Rows may omit the clone size; those that give it use once, few, many or a size class.

clone_size: NA; v_call: TRBV19; cdr3_aa: ASSIAGGVAKNIQY
clone_size: NA; v_call: TRBV6-6; cdr3_aa: ASSGLGQGDTEAF
clone_size: NA; v_call: TRBV7-2; cdr3_aa: ASSLIRDYEQY
clone_size: few; v_call: TRBV27; cdr3_aa: AGEQGPLSYEQY
clone_size: NA; v_call: TRBV6-1; cdr3_aa: ASSELWDTGELF
clone_size: NA; v_call: TRBV27; cdr3_aa: ASSFGISAGGVNEQF
clone_size: NA; v_call: TRBV18; cdr3_aa: ASSYPGGLSTDTQY
clone_size: NA; v_call: TRBV5-1; cdr3_aa: ASSPQGWGNEQF
clone_size: NA; v_call: TRBV11-3; cdr3_aa: ASSLERALGDTQY
clone_size: NA; v_call: TRBV6-1; cdr3_aa: ASKGEVDWTEAF
clone_size: NA; v_call: TRBV10-2; cdr3_aa: ASSELGEQF
clone_size: NA; v_call: TRBV2; cdr3_aa: ASRRGQGGTEAF
clone_size: NA; v_call: TRBV11-2; cdr3_aa: ASSLNTGANVLT
clone_size: NA; v_call: TRBV7-9; cdr3_aa: ASSFGASSYNEQF
clone_size: NA; v_call: TRBV11-2; cdr3_aa: ASSFGLTYNEQF
clone_size: few; v_call: TRBV7-6; cdr3_aa: ASSPGQIMTEAF
clone_size: NA; v_call: TRBV28; cdr3_aa: ASSRGHLQETQY
clone_size: NA; v_call: TRBV19; cdr3_aa: ASRLTGTGDYGYT
clone_size: NA; v_call: TRBV2; cdr3_aa: ASSQTSGTYEQY
clone_size: once; v_call: TRBV28; cdr3_aa: ASRLDGNEKLF
clone_size: once; v_call: TRBV5-1; cdr3_aa: ASRQGAGETQY
clone_size: NA; v_call: TRBV27; cdr3_aa: ASSFGGGFFPTDTQY
clone_size: once; v_call: TRBV18; cdr3_aa: ASSLTGGDYYT
clone_size: NA; v_call: TRBV6-5; cdr3_aa: ASSYSRGEYEQY
clone_size: once; v_call: TRBV7-2; cdr3_aa: ASSWNWGPSEEQF
clone_size: NA; v_call: TRBV6-1; cdr3_aa: ASTSGTSDGNEQF
clone_size: NA; v_call: TRBV5-1; cdr3_aa: ASSLPNQETQY
clone_size: once; v_call: TRBV5-6; cdr3_aa: ASSFGGDREQY
clone_size: NA; v_call: TRBV6-6; cdr3_aa: ASSPGTYYGYT